The 19 T cell receptor beta chains presented below share a single source sample, sequenced in a study of regulatory and conventional T cells in RAG deficiency. Repertoires were generated with immunoSEQ multiplex PCR, while TCRdb's copy carries only in-frame clones and drops some. The sample lists under 25,000 clones; about 87% were seen once. The sorted regulatory T cells were CD4+, CD25-high and CD127-low, with genomic DNA sequenced. In addition, the sample was reused for a study of regulatory T cells. Per that study: Amplification used 52 TRBV primers and 13 TRBJ primers.

The sequencing input was Tregs sorted from blood. The source of these receptors is a human donor in good health.

The rearrangement uses TRBV5-8 and TRBJ2-5, with a possible D match to TRBD2 (5 bases). The CDR3 is 14 amino acids. Per germline, CDR1 SGHTS and CDR2 YDEGEE. V was trimmed by 2 bases and J by 5 bases, leaving 13 bases between them. CDR3 protein: CASSFTGLRETQYF. The CDR3 DNA is TGTGCCAGCAGCTTTACGGGGTTACGGGAGACCCAGTACTTC. Combining the CDR3 with reference TRBV5-8 and TRBJ2-5 gives the whole variable domain EAGVTQSPTHLIKTRGQQATLRCSPISGHTSVYWYQQALGLGLQFLLWYDEGEERNRGNFPPRFSGRQFPNYSSELNVNALELEDSALYLCASSFTGLRETQYFGPGTRLLVL.

The genes are TRBV5-1 and TRBJ2-1; 7 positions agree with TRBD2. The CDR3 has 18 amino acids. V lost 3 bases to trimming and J lost 0 bases; unmatched junction nucleotides: 12. Germline values: CDR1 SGHRS, CDR2 YFSETQ. CDR3 nucleotides: TGCGCCAGCAGCTCAAGGAGCGGAGCGGGAAGCTCCTACAATGAGCAGTTCTTC. Translating it yields CASSSRSGAGSSYNEQFF.

The chain links TRBV21-1 to TRBJ2-7. TRBV21-1 is a pseudogene locus. CDR3 size: 16 residues. CDR3 loop: CASRWSVLHVLDEQYF. The CDR3 DNA reads TGTGCCAGCAGATGGTCGGTGCTACACGTGTTAGACGAGCAGTACTTC.

The chain recombines TRBV18 with TRBJ2-2, with 10 bases lining up with TRBD1. J lost 6 bases, V lost 2 bases, and 6 bases had no gene match. Germline CDR1 is KGHSH and CDR2 is LQKENI. This CDR3 comprises 16 residues. CDR3 bases: TGTGCCAGCTCACCAGGGACAGGGGTGATGGCCGGGGAGCTGTTTTTT. Translation gives CASSPGTGVMAGELFF.

The CDR3 is CASSSLGFTYEQFF. The CDR3 nucleotides read TGTGCCAGCAGCTCCTTAGGGTTTACGTATGAGCAGTTCTTC. The chain recombines TRBV5-6 with TRBJ2-1; D remains unclear. The CDR3 extends over 14 amino acids. Germline CDR1 reads SGHDT; CDR2 reads YYEEEE. V was cut by 3 bases and J by 8 bases, with 15 bases left in between. Looking up the rest from reference TRBV5-6 and TRBJ2-1 gives the full variable domain: DAGVTQSPTHLIKTRGQQVTLRCSPKSGHDTVSWYQQALGQGPQFIFQYYEEEERQRGNFPDRFSGHQFPNYSSELNVNALLLGDSALYLCASSSLGFTYEQFFGPGTRLTVL.

CDR3 loop: CASSYSGSGNTIYF. CDR3 sequence (DNA): TGTGCCAGCAGTTACTCGGGGAGCGGAAACACCATATATTTT. The V and J genes are TRBV6-5 and TRBJ1-3; no reliable D call. Germline-derived CDR1 and CDR2 are MNHEY and SVGAGI. This CDR3 has 14 amino acids. The germline V and J ends were trimmed by 0 bases and 4 bases, with 7 bases remaining between them.

The chain links TRBV4-1 to TRBJ2-2; 10 bases are a match to TRBD2. CDR1 and CDR2 from the germline V gene are MGHRA and YSYEKL. The junction had 4 bases not matched to a gene; V was cut back by 11 bases and J by 1 base. This CDR3 region has 14 residues. CDR3: CAARLAGNTGELFF. The CDR3 nucleotides read TGCGCCGCCCGACTAGCGGGGAACACCGGGGAGCTGTTTTTT.

The V and J genes are TRBV10-1 and TRBJ1-1, with TRBD1 matching over 8 bases. Trimming cost V 2 bases and J 10 bases; bases outside gene matches: 9. Germline CDR1 is WNHNN and CDR2 is SYGVQD (reference sequence). The CDR3 runs 14 residues. CDR3 sequence (DNA): TGCGCCAGCAGTGAGACCAGGACAGGGCGGCTAGCTTTCTTT. Translation: CASSETRTGRLAFF.

The rearrangement links TRBV7-3 to TRBJ2-5; 7 nucleotides match TRBD1. V lost 4 bases to trimming and J lost 5 bases; unmatched junction nucleotides: 7. Germline V gives CDR1 SGHTA, CDR2 FQGTGA. The CDR3 is 14 amino acids. The CDR3, as DNA: TGTGCCAGCAGCTCTACAGGGGCCCGGGAGACCCAGTACTTC. Translated, it gives CASSSTGARETQYF. Using reference TRBV7-3 and TRBJ2-5 for the parts outside the CDR3, the full variable domain is GAGVSQTPSNKVTEKGKYVELRCDPISGHTALYWYRQSLGQGPEFLIYFQGTGAADDSGLPNDRFFAVRPEGSVSTLKIQRTERGDSAVYLCASSSTGARETQYFGPGTRLLVL.

The chain recombines TRBV7-2 with TRBJ2-4; D might be TRBD1 (5 bases). Trimming removed 5 bases from V and 0 bases from J, with 8 bases in between. The CDR3 consists of 14 residues. Germline values: CDR1 SGHTA, CDR2 FQGNSA. CDR3 amino acids: CASSPRAAKNIQYF. The CDR3 nucleotides read TGTGCCAGCAGCCCCAGGGCAGCCAAAAACATTCAGTACTTC.

This clone came up a few times. J is TRBJ2-7 and V is TRBV14, with D possibly being TRBD2 (6 bases). Trimming removed 4 bases from V and 1 base from J, with 14 bases in between. CDR3 length: 15 residues. CDR1 and CDR2 from the germline V gene are SGHDN and FVKESK. DNA for the CDR3: TGTGCCAGCAGCCCTCTGGGTAGCGGTTCCTACGAGCAGTACTTC. Translated: CASSPLGSGSYEQYF.

This sequence joins TRBV19 and TRBJ1-4; D ambiguous. This CDR3 region has 14 residues. Trimming removed 6 bases from V and 0 bases from J, with 8 bases in between. Germline lookup yields CDR1 LNHDA and CDR2 SQIVND (reference sequence). The CDR3 spells CASSVTTTNEKLFF. The DNA for the CDR3 is TGTGCCAGTAGCGTGACCACAACTAATGAAAAACTGTTTTTT.

The V call is TRBV13, the J call TRBJ2-1; TRBD1 matches at 7 bases. V lost 5 bases to trimming and J lost 7 bases; unmatched junction nucleotides: 11. The CDR3 sequence is 15 residues long. Germline V lookup: CDR1 PRHDT, CDR2 FYEKMQ (reference sequence). The CDR3 here is CASSPFRGQRNEQFF. Written as DNA, the CDR3 is TGTGCCAGCAGCCCCTTTAGGGGGCAGCGAAATGAGCAGTTCTTC. The complete variable domain, with remaining parts taken from reference TRBV13 and TRBJ2-1, reads AAGVIQSPRHLIKEKRETATLKCYPIPRHDTVYWYQQGPGQDPQFLISFYEKMQSDKGSIPDRFSAQQFSDYHSELNMSSLELGDSALYFCASSPFRGQRNEQFFGPGTRLTVL.

J is TRBJ2-3 and V is TRBV4-2; D might be TRBD2 (6 bases). V lost 0 bases and J 2 bases, leaving 12 bases between the germline ends. The germline V gene has CDR1 LGHNA and CDR2 YNFKEQ. The CDR3 covers 16 residues. CDR3 in DNA: TGTGCCAGCAGCCAAGAGGGCGGGGCCTTCACAGATACGCAGTATTTT. Amino acid sequence: CASSQEGGAFTDTQYF.

The J gene is TRBJ1-2, the V gene TRBV5-8, with 9 bases fitting TRBD1. The CDR3 is 13 residues long. CDR1 and CDR2 (germline): SGHTS, YDEGEE. V gave up 5 bases and J gave up 13 bases; unmatched junction bases: 12. The CDR3 nucleotides read TGTGCCAGCAGTTACACAGGGGGCTTCCGATGCACCTTC. Protein product: CASSYTGGFRCTF.

This CDR3 is CASKVLAGGPLDEQFF. In DNA, the CDR3 is TGTGCCAGTAAGGTTCTAGCGGGGGGACCTCTGGATGAGCAGTTCTTC. The genes are TRBV19 and TRBJ2-1; 11 nucleotides line up with TRBD2. The CDR3 sequence is 16 residues long. J gave up 8 bases and V 7 bases, and 13 bases lay outside the gene matches. Germline CDR1 reads LNHDA; CDR2 reads SQIVND (reference sequence).

V gene TRBV29-1 combines with J gene TRBJ2-1; 7 bases fit TRBD2. The CDR3 spans 13 residues. V shed 7 bases, J shed 7 bases, and the junction held 10 bases outside the gene matches. The V gene's germline CDR1 is SQVTM and CDR2 ANQGSEA. The CDR3 protein is CSAAREMWNEQFF. In DNA form, the CDR3 reads TGCAGCGCCGCGCGGGAGATGTGGAATGAGCAGTTCTTC.

The gene calls are TRBV7-2 and TRBJ2-7; no clear D gene. The V gene lost 2 bases and the J gene lost 3 bases, with 14 bases spanning the gap. Germline CDR1 is SGHTA and CDR2 is FQGNSA. The CDR3 spans 15 residues. CDR3 sequence: CASSLRASLSYEQYF. CDR3 coding DNA: TGTGCCAGCAGCTTAAGGGCAAGTTTAAGCTACGAGCAGTACTTC. The whole variable domain, filled in from reference TRBV7-2 and TRBJ2-7, reads GAGVSQSPSNKVTEKGKDVELRCDPISGHTALYWYRQSLGQGLEFLIYFQGNSAPDKSGLPSDRFSAERTGGSVSTLTIQRTQQEDSAVYLCASSLRASLSYEQYFGPGTRLTVT.

This clone appeared a single time. The chain links TRBV7-9 to TRBJ2-7; D ambiguous. The germline V gene encodes CDR1 SEHNR and CDR2 FQNEAQ (reference sequence). This CDR3 is built from 15 residues. V lost 3 bases and J lost 0, with 12 bases in between. CDR3 amino acids: CASSFSQVGSYEQYF. In nucleotides, the CDR3 is TGTGCCAGCAGCTTCTCCCAGGTTGGCTCCTACGAGCAGTACTTC.